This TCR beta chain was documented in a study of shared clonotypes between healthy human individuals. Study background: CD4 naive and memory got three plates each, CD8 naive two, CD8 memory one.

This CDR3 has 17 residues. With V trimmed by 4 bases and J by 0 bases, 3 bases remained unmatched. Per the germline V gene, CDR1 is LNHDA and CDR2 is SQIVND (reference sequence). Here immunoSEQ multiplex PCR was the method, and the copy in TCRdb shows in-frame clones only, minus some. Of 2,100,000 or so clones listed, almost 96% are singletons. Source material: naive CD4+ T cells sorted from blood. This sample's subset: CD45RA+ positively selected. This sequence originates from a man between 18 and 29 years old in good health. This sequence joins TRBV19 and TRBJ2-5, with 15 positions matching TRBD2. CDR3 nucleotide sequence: TGTGCCAGTAGTAAGGGACTAGCGGGGGGTTACCAAGAGACCCAGTACTTC. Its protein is CASSKGLAGGYQETQYF.